These T cell receptor beta chains were read from a single sample in a study of blood T cells in healthy people across ages. MiXCR, run by TCRdb on the 5' RACE reads, gives a single entry per CDR3 protein. The sample records about 1.8 million distinct CDR3 sequences, around 50% being singletons. Material for sequencing was blood. These receptors were obtained from a woman aged 40 to 50 in good health. Both conserved end residues are trimmed from each CDR3. Clone size, where shown, is once, few, many, or a class for clones that have expanded.

J gene: TRBJ2-5; V gene: TRBV10-2; clone size: NA; CDR3 protein: ASSESGTSGVDEQY
J gene: NA; V gene: TRBV6-5; clone size: NA; CDR3 protein: ASSPQGWGGTNEQY
J gene: TRBJ2-7; V gene: TRBV4-3; clone size: NA; CDR3 protein: ASSQDGVAGTYEQY
J gene: TRBJ2-1; V gene: TRBV15; clone size: few; CDR3 protein: ATSRDRAYWPNEQF
J gene: TRBJ2-3; V gene: TRBV4-2; clone size: NA; CDR3 protein: ASSQDLSPDTQY
J gene: TRBJ2-3; V gene: TRBV20-1; clone size: NA; CDR3 protein: SARDSDRTIGTDTQY
J gene: TRBJ2-5; V gene: TRBV2; clone size: few; CDR3 protein: ASSEARRPLKTQY
J gene: TRBJ2-5; V gene: TRBV4-2; clone size: NA; CDR3 protein: ACSQFLERQETQY
J gene: TRBJ1-2; V gene: TRBV6-5; clone size: NA; CDR3 protein: ASSREDRGGGYT
J gene: TRBJ2-5; V gene: TRBV2; clone size: NA; CDR3 protein: ASSHNRGSQETQY
J gene: TRBJ2-7; V gene: TRBV5-1; clone size: few; CDR3 protein: ASRRDISYEQY
J gene: TRBJ2-3; V gene: TRBV28; clone size: NA; CDR3 protein: ASSPLRGQGIETQY
J gene: TRBJ1-6; V gene: TRBV9; clone size: NA; CDR3 protein: ASSVEQDSPLH
J gene: TRBJ2-7; V gene: TRBV13; clone size: NA; CDR3 protein: ASSSLVGGGAVHEQY
J gene: TRBJ2-1; V gene: TRBV20-1; clone size: few; CDR3 protein: SALGQGTYNEQF
J gene: TRBJ1-1; V gene: TRBV7-3; clone size: NA; CDR3 protein: ASSSDIGTEAF
J gene: TRBJ2-2; V gene: TRBV7-3; clone size: NA; CDR3 protein: ASSLDRARTGELF
J gene: TRBJ1-5; V gene: TRBV5-6; clone size: NA; CDR3 protein: ASSLRDMPLQPQH
J gene: TRBJ2-3; V gene: TRBV6-2/TRBV6-3; clone size: few; CDR3 protein: ASSQPGLETDTQY
J gene: TRBJ2-5; V gene: TRBV25-1; clone size: few; CDR3 protein: ASSEWTSGVQETQY
J gene: TRBJ1-1; V gene: TRBV3-1; clone size: NA; CDR3 protein: ASSQAGQGPRNTEAF
J gene: TRBJ2-1; V gene: TRBV4-3; clone size: NA; CDR3 protein: ASSQGLAGGPSPQF
J gene: TRBJ2-3; V gene: TRBV7-2; clone size: once; CDR3 protein: ASSLARSFSVGGDTQY
J gene: TRBJ1-2; V gene: TRBV29-1; clone size: NA; CDR3 protein: SVENLIYGYT
J gene: TRBJ2-7; V gene: TRBV6-1; clone size: NA; CDR3 protein: ASSETGLPSLEQY
J gene: TRBJ2-7; V gene: TRBV20-1; clone size: once; CDR3 protein: SARGMRPYEQY
J gene: TRBJ2-7; V gene: TRBV4-3; clone size: NA; CDR3 protein: ASSQDPTGHRDYEQY
J gene: TRBJ2-6; V gene: TRBV5-1; clone size: few; CDR3 protein: ASSLVVRSINSGANVLT
J gene: TRBJ2-5; V gene: TRBV27; clone size: NA; CDR3 protein: ASSRKYQETQY
J gene: TRBJ1-6; V gene: TRBV4-2; clone size: NA; CDR3 protein: ASSRSDRGGDSPLH